This entry features one T cell receptor beta chain sequence. As handled by the study authors: Reference gene primer amplification yielded estimated nucleated cell counts. Produced via immunoSEQ multiplex PCR; TCRdb's table is partial and in-frame only. V, J and clone size derive from that table, while D and trimming were established from the DNA sequence. The sample includes 250,000 to 300,000 clones, around 90% of them seen just once. This entry belongs to a study of blood T cell repertoires in COVID-19. CDR3 length equals 15 residues. The germline V gene has CDR1 SGDLS and CDR2 YYNGEE. Trimming removed 0 bases from V and 11 bases from J, with 20 bases in between.

Specimen: peripheral blood. The chain employs TRBV9 and TRBJ1-1, with TRBD1 as a possible D gene (6 bases). The TCR originated in a woman in her sixties or seventies with COVID-19, enrolled during active disease. Here the CDR3 reads CASSVARGGRGRAFF. CDR3 DNA sequence: TGTGCCAGCAGCGTAGCTAGGGGGGGCAGGGGAAGGGCTTTCTTT.